This TCR beta chain originates from a study of OX40 agonist ivuxolimab in advanced cancers. Study details: Every patient in dose escalation had hepatocellular carcinoma, melanoma, renal cell or head and neck cancer. The dose-escalation cohort was around 83% male, with a mean age of about 60 years, ranging about 23 to 79. Broader study findings: Both blood CD4+ and CD8+ T cells showed clonal growth by week 6 at 0.1 to 3.0 mg/kg.

Generated by immunoSEQ multiplex PCR, the TCRdb table keeps only in-frame clones and is missing some. Of about 26,000 clones listed, about 88% are singletons. Autoimmune disease history or systemic immunosuppression barred patients. Worth noting for this clone: Its antigen remains unknown.

Germline V CDR1 and CDR2: SGDLS, YYNGEE. Germline trimming cut 0 bases from V and 4 bases from J; bases unmatched to any gene: 6. The CDR3 contains 16 residues. This chain links TRBV9 with TRBJ1-5; 8 bases are shared with TRBD1. Material: CD4+ or CD8+ T cells sorted from blood, obtained in a trial of the OX40 agonist ivuxolimab. The sequence was collected from an adult with an advanced solid tumor such as melanoma, head and neck, liver or kidney cancer. CDR3: CASSVEAGGLNQPQHF. CDR3 nucleotide sequence: TGTGCCAGCAGCGTAGAGGCAGGGGGCCTAAATCAGCCCCAGCATTTT.